The 19 T cell receptor beta chains presented below share a single source sample, sequenced in a study of Ad26.COV2.S vaccination and SARS-CoV-2 variants. The treatment denotes: some 20 received Ad26.COV2.S at low or high dose, single or two shots; 5 received placebo; per-sample allocation not given. The study sampled participants on day 63 after the first vaccine or placebo injection. Sequenced by immunoSEQ multiplex PCR; TCRdb stores in-frame clones only, minus some. The data show a few hundred thousand clones, 90% seen once. Sequencing used peripheral blood, obtained in a trial of Ad26.COV2.S vaccine versus placebo. Every receptor here comes from a person between 18 and 65 years old who received the Ad26.COV2.S COVID-19 vaccine or a placebo.

DNA for the CDR3: TGCGCCAGCAGCTTGGCTCGGGGCCCATCGGATGGCTACACCTTC. Translated, it gives CASSLARGPSDGYTF. This chain connects TRBV5-1 to TRBJ1-2; perhaps TRBD1 as D (5 bases). The CDR3 runs 15 residues. Germline V gives CDR1 SGHRS, CDR2 YFSETQ. V gave up 0 bases and J gave up 6 bases, with 15 bases separating them. The complete variable domain, with remaining parts taken from reference TRBV5-1 and TRBJ1-2, reads KAGVTQTPRYLIKTRGQQVTLSCSPISGHRSVSWYQQTPGQGLQFLFEYFSETQRNKGNFPGRFSGRQFSNSRSEMNVSTLELGDSALYLCASSLARGPSDGYTFGSGTRLTVV.

In DNA, the CDR3 is TGTGCCAGCAGCGTGTCAGGAATTATCGATACGCAGTATTTT. It yields the protein CASSVSGIIDTQYF. This sequence joins TRBV9 and TRBJ2-3; D is unresolved. This CDR3 spans 14 amino acids. Looked up from germline, CDR1 is SGDLS and CDR2 is YYNGEE. V lost 2 bases, J lost 6 bases, and 13 bases lay in between.

CDR3 in amino acids: CASSPSRFRGSEGELFF. CDR3 sequence (DNA): TGTGCCAGCAGCCCGAGCCGTTTCCGCGGGAGCGAGGGGGAGCTGTTTTTT. The V and J genes are TRBV9 and TRBJ2-2; 7 bases are a match to TRBD2. The CDR3 runs to 17 residues. The germline V gene has CDR1 SGDLS and CDR2 YYNGEE. V shed 4 bases and J 8 bases; nucleotides not matched to a gene: 17. Supplemented by reference TRBV9 and TRBJ2-2, the full variable domain reads DSGVTQTPKHLITATGQRVTLRCSPRSGDLSVYWYQQSLDQGLQFLIQYYNGEERAKGNILERFSAQQFPDLHSELNLSSLELGDSALYFCASSPSRFRGSEGELFFGEGSRLTVL.

This clone was observed a handful of times. The chain links TRBV10-3 to TRBJ2-7, with 8 bases fitting TRBD2. This CDR3 comprises 16 residues. Trimming at V came to 2 bases and at J to 3 bases, leaving 9 bases not matched to a gene. The germline gives CDR1 ENHRY, CDR2 SYGVKD. The DNA of the CDR3 is TGTGCCATCAGTGAGCCGCCGGAGCGGGGGTTCTACGAGCAGTACTTC. Protein product: CAISEPPERGFYEQYF.

This chain links TRBV18 with TRBJ1-3; TRBD1 matches at 7 bases. Germline CDR1 KGHSH, CDR2 LQKENI. After removal of 5 bases from V and 0 bases from J, the junction contained 13 bases not matched to a gene. This CDR3 is 18 amino acids long. Here the CDR3 reads CASSAAMPTGSSGNTIYF. CDR3 sequence (DNA): TGTGCCAGCTCAGCTGCCATGCCGACAGGGAGCTCTGGAAACACCATATATTTT.

CDR3: CASSLPTSGREEQYF. In DNA, the CDR3 is TGTGCCAGCAGTCTACCGACTAGCGGGAGGGAGGAGCAGTACTTC. The V and J genes are TRBV28 and TRBJ2-7; 14 nucleotides align to TRBD2. J was trimmed by 7 bases and V by 5 bases; bases with no gene match: 7. The germline CDR1 and CDR2 sequences are MDHEN and SYDVKM. The CDR3 is 15 residues long.

A single count supports this clone. The chain is built from TRBV6-5 and TRBJ2-3; possibly TRBD1 for D (6 bases). In germline, CDR1 is MNHEY, CDR2 SVGAGI. The length of the CDR3 is 13 residues. The V end lost 5 bases, the J end lost 1 base, and 7 bases lay between the germline ends. CDR3 nucleotide sequence: TGTGCCAGCAGTCCAGGGGGCACAGATACGCAGTATTTT. Translation: CASSPGGTDTQYF.

The chain joins TRBV6-2 or TRBV6-3 to TRBJ1-3; no definite D call. The germline gives CDR1 MNHEY, CDR2 SVGEGT. Trimming stripped 0 bases from V and 2 bases from J, with 8 bases between. The CDR3 spans 15 residues. CDR3 nucleotides: TGTGCCAGCAGTTACTCCGAGATTACTGGAAACACCATATATTTT. It specifies CASSYSEITGNTIYF.

The chain carries TRBV5-1 and TRBJ2-2; D may correspond to TRBD1 or TRBD2 (5 bases each). The CDR3 extends over 16 amino acids. In germline, CDR1 is SGHRS, CDR2 YFSETQ. V was pared by 6 bases and J by 3 bases, with 18 bases between. This CDR3 is CASTKETGPYTGELFF. Here the CDR3 DNA reads TGCGCCAGCACTAAGGAAACGGGACCCTACACCGGGGAGCTGTTTTTT.

The sample holds one count of this clone. The chain carries TRBV7-9 and TRBJ2-7; no reliable D call. Trimming pared 1 base from V and 2 bases from J, leaving 9 bases between. The CDR3 is 14 residues long. In germline, CDR1 is SEHNR, CDR2 FQNEAQ (reference sequence). CDR3 residues: CASSLGTPTYEQYF. CDR3 in DNA: TGTGCCAGCAGCTTAGGGACGCCTACCTACGAGCAGTACTTC. The full variable domain, its missing parts supplied by reference TRBV7-9 and TRBJ2-7, is DTGVSQNPRHKITKRGQNVTFRCDPISEHNRLYWYRQTLGQGPEFLTYFQNEAQLEKSRLLSDRFSAERPKGSFSTLEIQRTEQGDSAMYLCASSLGTPTYEQYFGPGTRLTVT.

The CDR3 nucleotides read TGTGCCAGCAGTGGACTACACCAATACGAGCAGTACTTC. This sequence encodes CASSGLHQYEQYF. V usage is TRBV25-1 and J usage is TRBJ2-7; possibly TRBD2 for D (5 bases). Germline V gene lookup returns CDR1 MGHDK and CDR2 SYGVNS. The CDR3 contains 13 residues. Trimming removed 4 bases from V and 4 bases from J, with 11 bases in between.

This clone appeared once. This sequence joins TRBV30 and TRBJ1-2; no firm D call. The germline CDR1 and CDR2 sequences are GTSNPN and SVGIG (reference sequence). Trimming removed 4 bases from V and 7 bases from J, with 13 bases in between. The CDR3 is 12 residues long. The CDR3 reads CAWIWGGGGYTF. The CDR3 DNA reads TGTGCCTGGATATGGGGAGGTGGTGGCTACACCTTC.

The chain combines TRBV27 with TRBJ2-7; TRBD1 aligns across 9 bases. The CDR3 sequence is 14 residues long. Losses at the gene ends were 5 bases for V and 2 bases for J; bases not matched to a gene: 4. Germline CDR1 is MNHEY and CDR2 is SMNVEV (reference sequence). The CDR3 reads CASSPWDRAYEQYF. CDR3 nucleotides: TGTGCCAGCAGTCCTTGGGACAGGGCCTACGAGCAGTACTTC.

The V gene is TRBV7-9, the J gene TRBJ1-1; weak D call: TRBD1 (5 bases). V lost 4 bases, J lost 0 bases, and 12 bases lay in between. The germline CDR1 and CDR2 sequences are SEHNR and FQNEAQ (reference sequence). CDR3 length: 15 residues. The CDR3 is CASSYPEGLNTEAFF. CDR3 DNA: TGTGCCAGCAGCTACCCCGAGGGGTTGAACACTGAAGCTTTCTTT.

This clone appeared a few times. J is TRBJ2-3 and V is TRBV4-3, with 7 bases aligning to TRBD2. The V segment lost 0 bases and the J segment 2 bases; nucleotides outside the gene matches: 8. Germline V lookup: CDR1 LGHNA, CDR2 YSLEER. The CDR3 has 17 residues. DNA for the CDR3: TGCGCCAGCAGCCAAGATCGCGGAGCGGGATCCACAGATACGCAGTATTTT. Translating gives CASSQDRGAGSTDTQYF.

The chain employs TRBV27 and TRBJ1-1; TRBD1 aligns across 7 bases. The length of the CDR3 is 13 residues. V lost 5 bases and J lost 12; bases outside the gene matches: 12. Germline V CDR1 and CDR2: MNHEY, SMNVEV (reference sequence). The CDR3: CASSPSPDRRTFF. The CDR3 coding sequence is TGTGCCAGCAGTCCCTCCCCGGACAGGAGGACTTTCTTT.

This clone appeared once. The genes are TRBV29-1 and TRBJ2-7; D is perhaps TRBD1 or TRBD2 (6 bases each). The length of the CDR3 is 12 residues. Trimming left V 2 bases short and J 3 bases short, with 8 bases between. CDR1 is SQVTM, CDR2 ANQGSEA, per germline. CDR3 nucleotides: TGCAGCGTTGAAAGGGGGGACTACGAGCAGTACTTC. Amino acids: CSVERGDYEQYF.

This clone was recorded once. The rearrangement uses TRBV9 and TRBJ1-2, with TRBD1 identical over 10 bases. The trim removed 5 bases at V and 5 bases at J, leaving 6 bases unmatched. The CDR3 length is 14 residues. Germline assignment: CDR1 SGDLS and CDR2 YYNGEE. This CDR3 reads CASSRQGARYGYTF. DNA for the CDR3: TGTGCCAGCAGTCGACAGGGGGCACGGTATGGCTACACCTTC.

The chain combines TRBV7-8 with TRBJ2-1; D is unresolved. V was pared by 0 bases and J by 6 bases, with 6 bases between. The V gene's germline CDR1 is SGHVS and CDR2 FQNEAQ. The CDR3 contains 13 residues. Here the CDR3 DNA reads TGTGCCAGCAGCTTAGCGAGATTCAATGAGCAGTTCTTC. This translates into CASSLARFNEQFF.